These 27 T cell receptor beta chains were all obtained from the same sample, sequenced in a study of T cells in localized non-small cell lung cancer. The repertoire was sequenced with immunoSEQ multiplex PCR; TCRdb's copy has only in-frame clones and lacks some. The data hold about 32,000 clones, with roughly 88% observed a single time. The specimen comprised peripheral blood mononuclear cells, sampled before any cancer treatment. These TCRs come from a woman aged 40-69 years with stage III lung adenocarcinoma.

The V and J genes are TRBV19 and TRBJ1-1; TRBD1 agrees at 7 bases. The V gene end was trimmed by 3 bases and the J gene end by 3 bases; junction bases not matched to a gene: 7. Germline V CDR1 and CDR2: LNHDA, SQIVND (reference sequence). The CDR3 length is 15 residues. The CDR3 coding sequence is TGTGCCAGTAGTATGGGTGCCAGGGGGGACACTGAAGCTTTCTTT. This gives the protein CASSMGARGDTEAFF.

Notes on this clone: A junction boundary mismatches the germline segment, possibly from a read error. The CDR3 spells CASSSSESYASTGELFF. The CDR3 bases are TGTGCTAGCAGCTCGAGCGAGAGCTACGCGAGCACCGGGGAGCTGTTTTTT. This chain uses TRBV7-7 with TRBJ2-2, with no clear D. Per the germline V gene, CDR1 is SSHAT and CDR2 is FNYEAQ (reference sequence). The CDR3 has 17 residues.

This clone has a handful of counts. The chain links TRBV28 to TRBJ2-7, with D perhaps given as TRBD1 or TRBD2 (6 bases each). Germline V CDR1 and CDR2: MDHEN, SYDVKM. This CDR3 is built from 15 residues. Trimming removed 5 bases at V and 5 bases at J, with 19 bases between. The CDR3, as DNA: TGTGCCAGCAGTCTCCTCGGGGGCCGGCTGGACGAGCAGTACTTC. Its translation is CASSLLGGRLDEQYF. Looking up the rest from reference TRBV28 and TRBJ2-7 gives the full variable domain: DVKVTQSSRYLVKRTGEKVFLECVQDMDHENMFWYRQDPGLGLRLIYFSYDVKMKEKGDIPEGYSVSREKKERFSLILESASTNQTSMYLCASSLLGGRLDEQYFGPGTRLTVT.

CDR3 sequence: CASSGESGGAVFEDTQYF. CDR3 DNA sequence: TGTGCCAGCAGCGGAGAGTCGGGGGGGGCCGTGTTCGAAGATACGCAGTATTTT. The chain has TRBV9 and TRBJ2-3; 8 bases align to TRBD2. Looked up from germline, CDR1 is SGDLS and CDR2 is YYNGEE. V lost 3 bases and J lost 5; bases outside the gene matches: 17. This CDR3 is 18 amino acids long.

The chain has TRBV2 and TRBJ1-2; D not resolved. CDR3 length: 13 residues. Germline CDR1 SNHLY, CDR2 FYNNEI. Trimming pared 6 bases from V and 4 bases from J, leaving 12 bases between. CDR3 loop: CASSSQGSYGYTF. CDR3 sequence (DNA): TGTGCCAGCAGCTCCCAAGGGAGCTATGGCTACACCTTC.

This clone was detected once. The rearrangement uses TRBV27 and TRBJ1-2, with TRBD1 matching over 8 bases. Germline CDR1 reads MNHEY; CDR2 reads SMNVEV (reference sequence). The CDR3 runs 15 residues. V lost 5 bases, J lost 2 bases, and 7 bases stayed unmatched. CDR3: CASSLRTGTNYGYTF. DNA of the CDR3: TGTGCCAGCAGTCTACGGACAGGGACCAACTATGGCTACACCTTC.

This chain joins TRBV5-6 and TRBJ2-6, with D tentatively TRBD1 (5 bases). The CDR3 length is 17 residues. The V and J ends lost 7 bases and 0 bases respectively, with 17 bases between them. Germline values: CDR1 SGHDT, CDR2 YYEEEE. CDR3 protein: CASSRGHQSSGANVLTF. The CDR3 coding sequence is TGTGCCAGCTCACGCGGACACCAGAGCTCTGGGGCCAACGTCCTGACTTTC.

The chain carries TRBV2 and TRBJ2-2; D perhaps matches TRBD1 (6 bases). The V end was cut by 4 bases, the J end by 2 bases, with 11 bases between. CDR3 length: 15 amino acids. Germline CDR1 is SNHLY and CDR2 is FYNNEI. In nucleotides, the CDR3 is TGTGCCAGCAGTGCAGGGGTTTTAAACACCGGGGAGCTGTTTTTT. Its translation is CASSAGVLNTGELFF.

The genes are TRBV7-2 and TRBJ1-2; possible D gene TRBD1, 5 bases. V dropped 2 bases and J dropped 4 bases, with 11 bases sitting between them. CDR3 length: 14 residues. The germline gives CDR1 SGHTA, CDR2 FQGNSA. CDR3 sequence: CASSLSPGTYGYTF. The CDR3 bases are TGTGCCAGCAGCTTAAGCCCAGGGACCTATGGCTACACCTTC.

V gene TRBV28 combines with J gene TRBJ1-4, with D uncertain. V dropped 1 base and J dropped 6 bases, with 12 bases sitting between them. The CDR3 has 15 residues. CDR1 MDHEN and CDR2 SYDVKM come from the germline V gene. CDR3 amino acids: CASSLSGSQYEKLFF. DNA for the CDR3: TGTGCCAGCAGTTTATCGGGCAGCCAATATGAAAAACTGTTTTTT.

This clone is a singleton in its sample. V usage is TRBV4-1 and J usage is TRBJ2-5, with D perhaps matching TRBD1 (6 bases). The CDR3 extends over 13 amino acids. Germline CDR1 and CDR2: MGHRA and YSYEKL. V was trimmed by 6 bases and J by 5 bases, leaving 13 bases between them. The chain's CDR3 is CASSYGTLETQYF. CDR3 coding DNA: TGCGCCAGCAGTTACGGGACACTGGAGACCCAGTACTTC.

This chain uses TRBV7-2 with TRBJ1-1; 7 bases fit TRBD1. Trimming took 3 bases from V and 1 from J; bases not matched to a gene: 5. The CDR3 runs 15 residues. The germline gives CDR1 SGHTA, CDR2 FQGNSA. DNA of the CDR3: TGTGCCAGCAGCTTTGGAGGGGGCGGGAACACTGAAGCTTTCTTT. Translated, it gives CASSFGGGGNTEAFF. The variable domain in full, with the rest retrieved from reference TRBV7-2 and TRBJ1-1, is GAGVSQSPSNKVTEKGKDVELRCDPISGHTALYWYRQSLGQGLEFLIYFQGNSAPDKSGLPSDRFSAERTGGSVSTLTIQRTQQEDSAVYLCASSFGGGGNTEAFFGQGTRLTVV.

V and J are TRBV4-1 and TRBJ2-1, with D maybe TRBD1 (6 bases). Germline CDR1 and CDR2: MGHRA and YSYEKL. This CDR3 contains 15 residues. The V gene lost 3 bases and the J gene lost 4 bases, with 13 bases spanning the gap. CDR3 protein: CASSHGWTVYNEQFF. For the CDR3, the DNA is TGCGCCAGCAGCCACGGATGGACAGTTTACAATGAGCAGTTCTTC.

V and J are TRBV7-3 and TRBJ1-1, with 7 bases fitting TRBD1. Trimming removed 4 bases from V and 4 bases from J; junction bases left unmatched: 3. The CDR3 contains 13 residues. The germline V gene encodes CDR1 SGHTA and CDR2 FQGTGA. The CDR3: CASSSGTVTEAFF. Written as DNA, the CDR3 is TGTGCCAGCAGCTCCGGGACAGTCACTGAAGCTTTCTTT.

The chain links TRBV9 to TRBJ2-1; 9 nucleotides align to TRBD1. In germline, CDR1 is SGDLS, CDR2 YYNGEE. V was clipped by 3 bases and J by 10 bases; unmatched bases: 8. This CDR3 has 14 residues. The CDR3 bases are TGTGCCAGCAGCGGCGGGACAGGGAATAGGGAGCAGTTCTTC. It is translated as CASSGGTGNREQFF. Full variable domain (outside the CDR3, taken from reference TRBV9 and TRBJ2-1): DSGVTQTPKHLITATGQRVTLRCSPRSGDLSVYWYQQSLDQGLQFLIQYYNGEERAKGNILERFSAQQFPDLHSELNLSSLELGDSALYFCASSGGTGNREQFFGPGTRLTVL.

The genes are TRBV11-2 and TRBJ2-3, with D possibly TRBD1 on 6 matching bases. Germline values: CDR1 SGHAT, CDR2 FQNNGV. Trimming pared 5 bases from V and 0 bases from J, leaving 12 bases between. The CDR3 is made up of 15 amino acids. The CDR3 region has the DNA TGTGCCAGCAGCCTTGGGGGCGGCAGCACAGATACGCAGTATTTT. Translating gives CASSLGGGSTDTQYF.

This clone has just one count. The chain couples TRBV4-1 to TRBJ2-3, with unresolved D. This CDR3 is built from 14 residues. V lost 0 bases and J 11 bases, leaving 15 bases between the germline ends. Looked up from germline, CDR1 is MGHRA and CDR2 is YSYEKL. The CDR3 nucleotides read TGCGCCAGCAGCCAAGAGTCGGTAAGGAAGTGGCAGTATTTT. It encodes CASSQESVRKWQYF.

This rearrangement joins TRBV7-3 to TRBJ1-2; 8 nucleotides match TRBD1. Germline values: CDR1 SGHTA, CDR2 FQGTGA. V lost 8 bases to trimming and J lost 5 bases; unmatched junction nucleotides: 10. CDR3 length: 14 amino acids. CDR3 nucleotide sequence: TGTGCCAGCCGATCCGGGACAGGACAATATGGCTACACCTTC. Its translation is CASRSGTGQYGYTF.

The rearrangement links TRBV11-1 to TRBJ2-1, with TRBD2 identical over 7 bases. This CDR3 region has 14 residues. V lost 5 bases, J lost 8 bases, and 9 bases stayed unmatched. From germline, CDR1 is SGHAT and CDR2 FQDESV (reference sequence). The CDR3 loop reads CASSLMTSWDEQFF. CDR3 DNA: TGTGCCAGCAGCCTAATGACTAGCTGGGATGAGCAGTTCTTC. The full variable domain, in which reference TRBV11-1 and TRBJ2-1 provide the parts outside the CDR3, is EAEVAQSPRYKITEKSQAVAFWCDPISGHATLYWYRQILGQGPELLVQFQDESVVDDSQLPKDRFSAERLKGVDSTLKIQPAELGDSAMYLCASSLMTSWDEQFFGPGTRLTVL.

This chain connects TRBV11-3 to TRBJ2-2, with D perhaps matching TRBD1 or TRBD2 (6 bases each). Germline V gene lookup returns CDR1 SGHNT and CDR2 YENEEA. This CDR3 contains 15 residues. V was cut by 1 base and J by 5 bases, with 11 bases left in between. CDR3 in amino acids: CASSLGGARTGELFF. The CDR3 coding sequence is TGTGCCAGCAGCTTAGGGGGGGCACGGACCGGGGAGCTGTTTTTT.

The chain employs TRBV4-2 and TRBJ1-5, with 8 bases aligning to TRBD1. Germline CDR1 and CDR2: LGHNA and YNFKEQ. V shed 6 bases, J shed 6 bases, and the junction held 10 bases outside the gene matches. The CDR3 runs 15 residues. CDR3 sequence (DNA): TGTGCCAGCAGTCGGGATCTGACAGGGGTTCAGCCCCAGCATTTT. Encoded protein: CASSRDLTGVQPQHF.

This sequence joins TRBV5-5 and TRBJ2-7; perhaps D is TRBD1 or TRBD2 (6 bases each). This CDR3 region has 16 residues. Looked up from germline, CDR1 is SGHKS and CDR2 is YYEKEE (reference sequence). V was pared by 4 bases and J by 0 bases, with 17 bases between. The CDR3, as DNA: TGTGCCAGCAGCAGCCCAACGGGGGCCGTCTCCTACGAGCAGTACTTC. Its protein is CASSSPTGAVSYEQYF.

This rearrangement joins TRBV5-1 to TRBJ1-1; 11 bases agree with TRBD1. The germline CDR1 and CDR2 sequences are SGHRS and YFSETQ. This CDR3 has 15 amino acids. V was pared by 0 bases and J by 2 bases, with 0 bases of the junction left unmatched. CDR3 loop: CASSLGTGGNTEAFF. CDR3 bases: TGCGCCAGCAGCTTGGGGACAGGGGGCAACACTGAAGCTTTCTTT.

This chain uses TRBV11-2 with TRBJ1-2; maybe TRBD1 (5 bases). Germline loops: CDR1 SGHAT, CDR2 FQNNGV. CDR3 size: 16 residues. The V end was cut by 5 bases, the J end by 6 bases, with 22 bases between. CDR3: CASSDTRRGGGNGYTF. For the CDR3, the DNA is TGTGCCAGCAGCGACACCCGGCGGGGGGGAGGAAATGGCTACACCTTC.

The rearrangement joins TRBV5-1 to TRBJ1-4; D remains ambiguous. Between the trimmed V and J ends, which lost 7 bases and 2 bases, there was a span of 9 bases. This CDR3 spans 13 amino acids. The V gene's germline CDR1 is SGHRS and CDR2 YFSETQ. The CDR3 is CASAIATNEKLFF. Written as DNA, the CDR3 is TGCGCCAGCGCGATAGCCACTAATGAAAAACTGTTTTTT.

The chain couples TRBV13 to TRBJ1-1, with 7 bases identical to TRBD1. Germline-derived CDR1 and CDR2 are PRHDT and FYEKMQ (reference sequence). The CDR3 spans 13 residues. Trimming at V came to 3 bases and at J to 6 bases, leaving 4 bases not matched to a gene. The CDR3 sequence is CASSFRGEAEAFF. The CDR3 DNA sequence: TGTGCCAGCAGCTTCAGGGGGGAAGCTGAAGCTTTCTTT.

This chain joins TRBV29-1 and TRBJ2-1; D remains unclear. This CDR3 spans 10 amino acids. Per germline, CDR1 SQVTM and CDR2 ANQGSEA. Trimming cost V 4 bases and J 12 bases, with 10 bases left between them. The CDR3 is CSVGNTRQFF. In DNA form, the CDR3 reads TGCAGCGTTGGGAACACACGGCAGTTCTTC.